The 29 T cell receptor beta chains listed next were all sequenced from one sample in a study of tumor-infiltrating lymphocytes in primary liver carcinoma. A primer in the constant region served to generate TCR beta cDNA from approximately 450 ng of total RNA. Three nested multiplex PCR rounds, a slightly modified ARM-PCR method, built the TCR beta libraries. The first two PCR rounds, approximately 10 cycles each, used TRBV1-TRBV30 forward primers and a C-beta reverse primer. TCRdb independently ran MiXCR on the multiplex PCR reads; one entry per CDR3 protein. The sample yields approximately 99,000 distinct CDR3 sequences, 69% seen once. Investigators took RNA and DNA out together from roughly 21-30 mg of unsorted bulk tissue. Sequencing input: liver tumor tissue from sampling region 5. The subset: tumor region T5, tumor centre. The receptor source for this set is a woman aged 60 to 75 with primary liver carcinoma and hepatitis B virus infection.

The chain joins TRBV11-2 to TRBJ1-1; tentative D call: TRBD1 (5 bases). The germline V gene has CDR1 SGHAT and CDR2 FQNNGV. Trimming cost V 9 bases and J 1 base, with 12 bases left between them. The CDR3 extends over 13 amino acids. The CDR3 is CASSITGNTEAFF. The DNA for the CDR3 is TGTGCCAGTAGCATCACAGGGAACACTGAAGCTTTCTTT.

Comments on this clonotype: At one boundary the junction diverges from the germline segment, which might be a read error. The rearrangement uses TRBV4-2 and TRBJ2-7, with TRBD2 as a possible D gene (6 bases). CDR1 is LGHNA, CDR2 YNFKEQ, per germline. This CDR3 has 15 residues. For the CDR3, the DNA is TGTGCCAGCAGCCAAGGGGGACTCGGCTCCTGCGAGCAGTACTTT. It is translated as CASSQGGLGSCEQYF.

This clonotype is a singleton in its sample. Given a much more abundant clone one base away, this may be a read error. The chain carries TRBV28 and TRBJ2-7; TRBD1 matches 8 bases. The CDR3 spans 14 residues. Germline V gives CDR1 MDHEN, CDR2 SYDVKM. V lost 7 bases to trimming and J lost 5 bases; unmatched junction nucleotides: 10. The CDR3 loop reads CASTSTGGLNEQYF. The DNA for the CDR3 is TGTGCCAGCACGAGTACAGGGGGTCTCAACGAGCAGTACTTC.

Notes on this clonotype: The CDR3 does not end in the conserved phenylalanine or tryptophan, so this is likely a read error. V and J are TRBV29-1 and TRBJ2-1, with 9 bases fitting TRBD2. Germline trimming cut 7 bases from V and 10 bases from J; bases unmatched to any gene: 5. The V gene's germline CDR1 is SQVTM and CDR2 ANQGSEA. This CDR3 is 11 amino acids long. The CDR3 reads CSAWAGGEQFS. CDR3 in DNA: TGCAGCGCGTGGGCGGGAGGGGAGCAGTTCTCC.

As concerns this clonotype: One junction end does not reproduce the germline sequence, and a read error may be involved. J is TRBJ2-2 and V is TRBV7-9; D call uncertain. The CDR3 is 16 amino acids. The germline gives CDR1 SEHNR, CDR2 FQNEAQ (reference sequence). In DNA, the CDR3 is TGTGCCAGCACCACTGACGTCGGGTCTCTCACCGAGGAGCTGTTTTTT. Translation gives CASTTDVGSLTEELFF.

Notes on this clonotype: Relative to the germline gene, one junction end is altered; a read error may explain this. This chain uses TRBV5-6 with TRBJ1-6; 7 nucleotides line up with TRBD1. The CDR3 extends over 14 amino acids. Germline V gene sequence: CDR1 SGHDT, CDR2 YYEEEE. CDR3 DNA sequence: TGTGCTAGCAGCTGGGGGACAGAGGCTTCACCCCTCCACTTT. Amino acids: CASSWGTEASPLHF.

In its sample, this clonotype was seen many times. The V gene is TRBV7-9, the J gene TRBJ1-4; D is uncertain. Deletions cut 0 bases from V and 0 bases from J, with 8 bases between. The CDR3 length is 16 residues. From germline, CDR1 is SEHNR and CDR2 FQNEAQ (reference sequence). CDR3 sequence reads: CASSLARGATNEKLFF. In DNA, the CDR3 is TGTGCCAGCAGCTTAGCGCGGGGTGCAACTAATGAAAAACTGTTTTTT.

This clonotype has a count of ten or more. The chain joins TRBV28 to TRBJ2-7; 7 bases are shared with TRBD2. CDR1 and CDR2 from the germline V gene are MDHEN and SYDVKM. This CDR3 has 15 amino acids. J lost 6 bases, V lost 6 bases, and 14 bases had no gene match. CDR3 DNA sequence: TGTGCCAGCAGCGTGGCGTGGCGGGAGTTCAGCGAGCAGTACTTC. Encoded protein: CASSVAWREFSEQYF.

Details on this clonotype: The junction departs from germline at one end; a sequencing error may be responsible. The chain carries TRBV14 and TRBJ2-1; D is possibly TRBD2 (5 bases). The CDR3 is 17 amino acids. Germline lookup yields CDR1 SGHDN and CDR2 FVKESK. The CDR3 coding sequence is TGTGCCAGCAGCCAAGGGGGAAACGGGAAATCCTACAATGAGCAGTTCTTT. Its protein product is CASSQGGNGKSYNEQFF.

The chain couples TRBV7-3 to TRBJ2-7; TRBD1 agrees at 7 bases. Unmatched junction bases numbered 11, after V lost 5 bases and J lost 7 bases. Germline V CDR1 and CDR2: SGHTA, FQGTGA. CDR3 length: 14 residues. The CDR3 bases are TGTGCCAGCAGCCCCGACCGACAGGGCTATGAGCAGTACTTC. This encodes CASSPDRQGYEQYF.

As regards this clonotype: An end of the junction differs from the germline gene, which may be a read error. The genes are TRBV29-1 and TRBJ1-2; the D gene is possibly TRBD1 (5 bases). CDR3 length: 11 residues. The germline V gene has CDR1 SQVTM and CDR2 ANQGSEA. In DNA, the CDR3 is TGCAGCGTTCCAGGGCGCTATGGTTACATCTTC. It specifies CSVPGRYGYIF.

This clonotype appeared many times. The chain employs TRBV5-4 and TRBJ2-5, with TRBD2 identical over 7 bases. The V and J ends lost 2 bases and 7 bases, in that order; junction bases with no gene match: 5. CDR3 length: 13 amino acids. Germline V CDR1 and CDR2: SGHNT, YYREEE (reference sequence). CDR3 sequence: CASSLGEGLTQYF. The CDR3 nucleotides are TGTGCCAGCAGCTTAGGGGAGGGCCTGACCCAGTACTTC.

Turning to this clonotype: No conserved phenylalanine or tryptophan is present at the end of the CDR3, so a read error is the likely explanation. This chain connects TRBV29-1 to TRBJ1-1; D is unresolved. The CDR3 is 14 residues long. Germline assignment: CDR1 SQVTM and CDR2 ANQGSEA. CDR3 bases: TGCAACGTTGAACAATCGGGTGGAAGGACTGAAGCTTTCATT. This gives the protein CNVEQSGGRTEAFI.

The chain uses TRBV29-1 and TRBJ1-5, with D maybe TRBD1 (5 bases). Trimming cost V 3 bases and J 6 bases, with 15 bases left between them. Germline V lookup: CDR1 SQVTM, CDR2 ANQGSEA. This CDR3 is 14 amino acids long. The CDR3 spells CSVDGRDACQPQHF. CDR3 bases: TGCAGCGTTGACGGGAGGGACGCCTGTCAGCCCCAGCATTTT.

As concerns this clonotype: An end of the junction does not agree with germline; a read error may underlie this. The chain carries TRBV29-1 and TRBJ2-7; D is perhaps TRBD2 (6 bases). The germline V gene encodes CDR1 SQVTM and CDR2 ANQGSEA. CDR3 length equals 15 residues. The CDR3 here is CSVEDSGTPPCEQYF. CDR3 DNA sequence: TGCAGCGTTGAAGACTCCGGGACTCCCCCGTGCGAGCAGTATTTC.

Comments on this clonotype: Compared with germline, one end of the junction differs, possibly owing to a read error. The chain recombines TRBV28 with TRBJ1-5; D not certain. CDR3 length equals 12 residues. Looked up from germline, CDR1 is MDHEN and CDR2 is SYDVKM. The CDR3 reads CASKERYQPHHF. The CDR3 coding sequence is TGTGCCAGCAAAGAGCGATATCAGCCCCATCATTTT.

The chain couples TRBV28 to TRBJ2-2; unclear D gene. The CDR3 runs 16 residues. The V end was cut by 8 bases, the J end by 1 base, with 17 bases between. Germline values: CDR1 MDHEN, CDR2 SYDVKM. The CDR3 here is CASGSRTDKNTGELFF. DNA for the CDR3: TGTGCCAGCGGTTCCCGCACGGATAAGAACACCGGGGAGCTGTTTTTT.

As concerns this clonotype: The junction and the germline gene differ at one end; a read error may be behind it. The genes are TRBV28 and TRBJ1-2; unclear D gene. Per the germline V gene, CDR1 is MDHEN and CDR2 is SYDVKM. The CDR3 covers 15 residues. The DNA for the CDR3 is TGTGCCAACAGTGGATCGGACGGAGGTAACTATGGCTACACCTTC. This codes for CANSGSDGGNYGYTF.

This chain connects TRBV19 to TRBJ2-7; weak D call: TRBD1 (6 bases). The CDR3 runs to 15 residues. Germline V CDR1 and CDR2: LNHDA, SQIVND (reference sequence). V lost 5 bases and J lost 0, with 14 bases in between. The CDR3 DNA sequence: TGTGCCAGTAGTTTCTCAGGGGAGAACTCCTACGAGCAGTACTTC. The encoded protein is CASSFSGENSYEQYF.

Concerning this clonotype itself: One end of the junction does not line up with germline, which may come from a read error. The V call is TRBV5-4, the J call TRBJ2-1; 7 positions match TRBD2. CDR3 size: 16 residues. Germline CDR1 SGHNT, CDR2 YYREEE (reference sequence). The CDR3 loop is CASSFGAGVSYNEQSF. The CDR3, as DNA: TGTGCCAGCAGCTTTGGTGCGGGAGTATCCTACAATGAGCAGTCCTTC.

Comment on this clonotype: The germline gene is not matched at one end of the junction; a read error may be the cause. The chain is built from TRBV5-1 and TRBJ2-1; 7 positions match TRBD2. The germline V gene encodes CDR1 SGHRS and CDR2 YFSETQ. CDR3 length: 14 residues. The CDR3 DNA sequence: TGCGCCAGAAGCTTCTGCGGGAGCAGAAATGAGCAGTTCTTC. This sequence encodes CARSFCGSRNEQFF.

Notes on this clonotype: Since no conserved phenylalanine or tryptophan closes the CDR3, a read error is the likely cause. The chain combines TRBV6-5 with TRBJ1-1, with D tentatively TRBD1 (5 bases). Germline CDR1 reads MNHEY; CDR2 reads SVGAGI. The CDR3 has 15 residues. The CDR3 protein is CANSYSGRGGTEAFY. The CDR3 nucleotides are TGTGCCAACAGTTACTCGGGTAGGGGAGGGACTGAAGCTTTCTAT.

Details on this clonotype: This CDR3 fails to terminate in the conserved phenylalanine or tryptophan, so it likely reflects a read error. The J gene is TRBJ1-1, the V gene TRBV10-3; 7 bases agree with TRBD1. Germline V lookup: CDR1 ENHRY, CDR2 SYGVKD. V lost 0 bases, J lost 7 bases, and 8 bases stayed unmatched. This CDR3 is 15 amino acids long. The CDR3 DNA is TGTGCCATCAGTGAGTCGACAGGGTTAGACATTGAAGCTTTCTGT. Its translation: CAISESTGLDIEAFC.

Remarks on this clonotype: Since the CDR3 does not end with the conserved phenylalanine or tryptophan, this likely comes from a read error. The chain is built from TRBV29-1 and TRBJ2-2; possibly TRBD1 for D (6 bases). Trimming cost V 7 bases and J 3 bases, with 18 bases left between them. Germline assignment: CDR1 SQVTM and CDR2 ANQGSEA. This CDR3 region has 15 residues. The CDR3 DNA sequence: TGCAGCGCCCGTGCCGGGACAACGGACACCGGGGAGCTGTTTTCT. It encodes CSARAGTTDTGELFS.

The chain carries TRBV12-3 or TRBV12-4 and TRBJ1-1, with TRBD1 matching over 11 bases. CDR3 length equals 13 residues. The junction had 13 bases not matched to a gene; V was cut back by 11 bases and J by 11 bases. DNA of the CDR3: TGTGCCGGCGGTTTAGGACAGGGGGCGATGGCTTTCTTT. Its protein product is CAGGLGQGAMAFF.

This clonotype was observed once. The rearrangement joins TRBV7-3 to TRBJ2-1; TRBD2 matches at 13 bases. Germline lookup yields CDR1 SGHTA and CDR2 FQGTGA. The CDR3 is made up of 16 amino acids. V gave up 5 bases and J gave up 10 bases; unmatched junction bases: 11. CDR3 in DNA: TGTGCCAGCAGCATAGATAGACTGGGACTAGCGGGAGAGCAGTTCTTC. Translating it yields CASSIDRLGLAGEQFF.

This clonotype was detected once. A clone one base away is much larger, so this may be a read error. The chain links TRBV7-9 to TRBJ2-5; 12 bases map to TRBD2. J lost 4 bases, V lost 2 bases, and 14 bases had no gene match. The CDR3 runs to 19 residues. Germline V gene sequence: CDR1 SEHNR, CDR2 FQNEAQ (reference sequence). CDR3: CASSLLRLAGAGAGETQYF. The CDR3 coding sequence is TGTGCCAGCAGCTTACTTCGACTAGCGGGAGCGGGAGCTGGAGAGACCCAGTACTTC. Complete variable domain (other parts from reference TRBV7-9 and TRBJ2-5): DTGVSQNPRHKITKRGQNVTFRCDPISEHNRLYWYRQTLGQGPEFLTYFQNEAQLEKSRLLSDRFSAERPKGSFSTLEIQRTEQGDSAMYLCASSLLRLAGAGAGETQYFGPGTRLLVL.

A note on this clonotype: Mismatch with germline at one junction end may stem from a read error. The CDR3 is CASSLDSIGAGASNTGELFF. The CDR3 nucleotides read TGTGCCAGCAGCTTAGATTCCATCGGGGCAGGGGCCTCGAACACCGGGGAACTGTTTTTT. V and J are TRBV11-3 and TRBJ2-2; a possible D gene is TRBD1 (6 bases). This CDR3 is 20 amino acids long. CDR1 SGHNT and CDR2 YENEEA come from the germline V gene.

This clonotype came up a few times. A read error may be the cause here, since a much bigger clone is one base away. The chain employs TRBV6-1 and TRBJ1-2; D uncertain. Germline V gene sequence: CDR1 MNHNS, CDR2 SASEGT. The CDR3 consists of 16 residues. V lost 8 bases and J 2 bases, leaving 21 bases between the germline ends. CDR3 amino acids: CASVVTEQPSNYGYTF. DNA of the CDR3: TGTGCCAGCGTTGTTACGGAACAGCCCTCAAACTATGGCTACACCTTC.